What follows are 15 T cell receptor beta chains derived from one specimen sequenced in a study of response to subunit inactivated influenza vaccine (dated by TCRdb to 2016 to 2019). The protocol used for the library was RT-PCR. Sequencer: Illumina HiSeq 2500. TCRdb reanalyzed the raw reads on its own, using fastp at Q25 for trimming and MiXCR for clone calling, and kept in-frame beta chains. A single entry per CDR3 protein holds the most common genes and DNA from its merged rows. The sample table shows 490,000 or so distinct CDR3 sequences, and about 7.6% are seen once. About an eighth of the sample comes from the top ten. Sequenced material: PBMCs from blood, taken roughly 24 months after vaccination. The source of these receptors is a man in his fifties or sixties who received an inactivated influenza vaccine. Donor details come from another sample of the same person, matched by shared clones.

This clonotype occurred many times. This chain joins TRBV20-1 and TRBJ1-2; no firm D call. Trimming took off 0 bases at V and 6 bases at J, with 14 bases between the two ends. The germline gives CDR1 DFQATT, CDR2 SNEGSKA (reference sequence). This CDR3 is 14 amino acids long. Written as DNA, the CDR3 is TGCAGTGCTAGAGATTTCGTGATCTACCATGGCTACACCTTC. It yields the protein CSARDFVIYHGYTF.

This clonotype has ten or more counts. V and J are TRBV3-1 and TRBJ2-5, with 9 bases aligning to TRBD2. CDR3 length: 17 amino acids. V was pared by 4 bases and J by 3 bases, with 12 bases of the junction left unmatched. CDR1 and CDR2 from the germline V gene are LGHDT and YNNKEL (reference sequence). DNA for the CDR3: TGTGCCAGCAGCCGGGGGTCTGGTAGCGGGGGAAAAGAGACCCAGTACTTC. This sequence encodes CASSRGSGSGGKETQYF.

This rearrangement joins TRBV29-1 to TRBJ2-1, with D tentatively TRBD2 (5 bases). This CDR3 has 9 residues. CDR1 SQVTM and CDR2 ANQGSEA come from the germline V gene. V dropped 8 bases and J dropped 10 bases, with 9 bases sitting between them. The CDR3 sequence: CSHTREQFF. The DNA for the CDR3 is TGCAGCCATACTAGGGAGCAGTTCTTC.

This clonotype has at least ten counts. CDR3 protein: CASSSAGQFYNEQFF. DNA of the CDR3: TGTGCCAGCAGCTCCGCGGGCCAGTTCTACAATGAGCAGTTCTTC. The V call is TRBV7-9, the J call TRBJ2-1, with TRBD2 as a possible D gene (5 bases). This CDR3 region has 15 residues. The V end lost 4 bases, the J end lost 3 bases, and 13 bases lay between the germline ends. Germline V gives CDR1 SEHNR, CDR2 FQNEAQ (reference sequence).

J is TRBJ2-1 and V is TRBV28, with TRBD2 matching over 16 bases. This CDR3 is 19 amino acids long. Per germline, CDR1 MDHEN and CDR2 SYDVKM. J lost 0 bases, V lost 5 bases, and 7 bases had no gene match. The CDR3, as DNA: TGTGCCAGCAGTAAGGGACTAGCGGGAGGGCCAAGCTCCTACAATGAGCAGTTCTTC. It encodes CASSKGLAGGPSSYNEQFF.

In this sample, this clonotype turned up a few times. The rearrangement joins TRBV10-1 to TRBJ1-1; D may be TRBD1 (6 bases). The V end was cut by 5 bases, the J end by 5 bases, with 18 bases between. From germline, CDR1 is WNHNN and CDR2 SYGVQD (reference sequence). CDR3 size: 15 residues. The CDR3 is CASSPQRGGNTEAFF. The CDR3 DNA reads TGCGCCAGCAGTCCCCAGAGGGGGGGGAATACTGAAGCTTTCTTT.

In its sample, this clonotype was seen many times. The rearrangement links TRBV5-1 to TRBJ1-6; D remains ambiguous. The CDR3 is 18 residues long. CDR1 and CDR2 (germline): SGHRS, YFSETQ. The V gene lost 0 bases and the J gene lost 2 bases, with 15 bases spanning the gap. CDR3 protein: CASSLVGISDPYNSPLHF. CDR3 coding DNA: TGCGCCAGCAGCTTGGTTGGGATCTCCGACCCCTATAATTCACCCCTCCACTTT. Filled out from reference TRBV5-1 and TRBJ1-6, the complete variable domain reads KAGVTQTPRYLIKTRGQQVTLSCSPISGHRSVSWYQQTPGQGLQFLFEYFSETQRNKGNFPGRFSGRQFSNSRSEMNVSTLELGDSALYLCASSLVGISDPYNSPLHFGNGTRLTVT.

This clonotype occurred a few times. V is TRBV27 and J is TRBJ2-7; TRBD1 agrees at 8 bases. The CDR3 covers 15 residues. V lost 2 bases to trimming and J lost 3 bases; unmatched junction nucleotides: 6. CDR1 and CDR2 (germline): MNHEY, SMNVEV (reference sequence). CDR3 protein: CASSLGTGGFYEQYF. The DNA of the CDR3 is TGTGCCAGCAGTTTAGGTACAGGGGGATTCTACGAGCAGTACTTC.

CDR3 DNA: TGCAGTGCTTTCAGGGGGCGAGCCAAAAACATTCAGTACTTC. Translated, it gives CSAFRGRAKNIQYF. The chain carries TRBV20-1 and TRBJ2-4; TRBD1 aligns across 8 bases. The V gene end was trimmed by 5 bases and the J gene end by 0 bases; junction bases not matched to a gene: 3. This CDR3 has 14 residues. Germline V lookup: CDR1 DFQATT, CDR2 SNEGSKA (reference sequence).

The chain combines TRBV4-2 with TRBJ1-6; 7 bases agree with TRBD1. Germline V gene sequence: CDR1 LGHNA, CDR2 YNFKEQ. The V segment lost 0 bases and the J segment 9 bases; nucleotides outside the gene matches: 2. This CDR3 comprises 14 residues. CDR3 coding DNA: TGTGCCAGCAGCCAAGATAACAGGGGTTCACCCCTCCACTTT. This codes for CASSQDNRGSPLHF.

This clonotype showed up just a few times. The chain combines TRBV14 with TRBJ2-3; no clear D gene. Trimming removed 3 bases from V and 3 bases from J, with 7 bases in between. Germline loops: CDR1 SGHDN, CDR2 FVKESK. The length of the CDR3 is 13 residues. The CDR3 bases are TGTGCCAGCAGCCACGAGAGAACAGATACGCAGTATTTT. It codes for CASSHERTDTQYF.

The chain uses TRBV6-5 and TRBJ2-1; D remains unclear. The CDR3 spans 15 residues. Trimming took off 3 bases at V and 4 bases at J, with 13 bases between the two ends. Germline V gene data show CDR1 as MNHEY and CDR2 as SVGAGI. The CDR3 is CASSYAEPAYNEQFF. For the CDR3, the DNA is TGTGCCAGCAGTTATGCGGAGCCTGCTTACAATGAGCAGTTCTTC.

This clonotype was detected ten times or more. One junction end does not reproduce the germline sequence, and a read error may be involved. V is TRBV5-1 and J is TRBJ1-2; 9 nucleotides agree with TRBD1. CDR1 is SGHRS, CDR2 YFSETQ, per germline. The CDR3 is made up of 14 amino acids. CDR3 residues: CASSLAGQGSGYTF. The CDR3 coding sequence is TGTGCCAGCAGCTTAGCGGGACAGGGCTCTGGCTACACCTTC. Full variable domain (outside the CDR3, taken from reference TRBV5-1 and TRBJ1-2): KAGVTQTPRYLIKTRGQQVTLSCSPISGHRSVSWYQQTPGQGLQFLFEYFSETQRNKGNFPGRFSGRQFSNSRSEMNVSTLELGDSALYLCASSLAGQGSGYTFGSGTRLTVV.

The V and J genes are TRBV4-2 and TRBJ1-2, with 9 positions matching TRBD1. The CDR3 is 16 amino acids. The V and J ends lost 3 bases and 4 bases, in that order; junction bases with no gene match: 9. The germline gives CDR1 LGHNA, CDR2 YNFKEQ. CDR3 loop: CASSQASDRGAYGYTF. In DNA, the CDR3 is TGTGCCAGCAGCCAGGCCTCGGACAGGGGAGCCTATGGCTACACCTTC.

This clonotype was counted between two and nine times. The rearrangement uses TRBV4-2 and TRBJ1-1; D is perhaps TRBD1 (5 bases). The germline V gene has CDR1 LGHNA and CDR2 YNFKEQ. CDR3 length equals 16 residues. Trimming shortened V by 3 bases and J by 6 bases, and 20 bases separated the two germline ends. In DNA form, the CDR3 reads TGTGCCAGCAGCCATAGGGGCGGAGGGGAAAGTCCTGAAGCTTTCTTT. Protein sequence: CASSHRGGGESPEAFF.